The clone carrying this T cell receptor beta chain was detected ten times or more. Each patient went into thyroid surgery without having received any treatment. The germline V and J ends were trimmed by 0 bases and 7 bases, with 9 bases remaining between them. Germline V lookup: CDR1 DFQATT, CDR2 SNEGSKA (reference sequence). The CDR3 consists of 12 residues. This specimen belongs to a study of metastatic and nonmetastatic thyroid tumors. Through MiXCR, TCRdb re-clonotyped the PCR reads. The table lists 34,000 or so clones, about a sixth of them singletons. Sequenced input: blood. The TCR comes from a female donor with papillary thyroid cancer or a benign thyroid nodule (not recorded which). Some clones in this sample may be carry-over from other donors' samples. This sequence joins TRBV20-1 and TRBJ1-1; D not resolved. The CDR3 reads CSARDRGFEAFF. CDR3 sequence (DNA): TGCAGTGCTAGAGATCGAGGTTTTGAAGCTTTCTTT.